The next 18 T cell receptor beta chains were all read from a single sample in a study of brain T cells in children with intractable seizures (dated by TCRdb to 2020 to 2022). Library creation used the immunoSEQ multiplex PCR assay. The table comes from immuneACCESS by way of TCRdb, which keeps in-frame sequences with V and J called. Part of the clones is missing from these tables; in studies checked, under half for an unresolved V gene and the rest for unknown reasons. A total of about 110,000 clones appear in this sample, approximately 94% of them only once. 3.8% of the sample goes to the ten largest clones. Interpreted using the paper, the time point label stands for: resected brain tissue, or blood drawn just prior to surgery. The input for sequencing was peripheral blood, taken at surgery. The receptors were gathered from a boy under three years old with hemimegalencephaly and intractable seizures.

This rearrangement joins TRBV27 to TRBJ1-2; D gene unclear. This CDR3 is 16 amino acids long. The germline V gene has CDR1 MNHEY and CDR2 SMNVEV (reference sequence). V was trimmed by 6 bases and J by 4 bases, leaving 21 bases between them. CDR3 sequence (DNA): TGTGCCAGCAGCCCCGGACGGCTACAAGGCGGCTATGGCTACACCTTC. Translation: CASSPGRLQGGYGYTF.

The V gene is TRBV6-5, the J gene TRBJ2-6; D gene ambiguous. V was clipped by 7 bases and J by 0 bases, with 10 bases between them. This CDR3 has 15 residues. CDR1 and CDR2 (germline): MNHEY, SVGAGI. CDR3 amino acids: CASTATYSGANVLTF. As DNA, the CDR3 is TGTGCCAGCACAGCCACCTACTCTGGGGCCAACGTCCTGACTTTC.

The chain couples TRBV3-1 (or the pseudogene TRBV3-2) to TRBJ2-1, with TRBD2 identical over 8 bases. The CDR3 is made up of 13 amino acids. The V gene's germline CDR1 is LGHDT and CDR2 YNNKEL (reference sequence). V gave up 3 bases and J gave up 6 bases; unmatched junction bases: 1. CDR3 amino acids: CASSHGTSNEQFF. The DNA of the CDR3 is TGTGCCAGCAGCCACGGGACTAGCAATGAGCAGTTCTTC.

This sequence joins TRBV5-4 and TRBJ2-3, with TRBD2 identical over 11 bases. The germline V gene has CDR1 SGHNT and CDR2 YYREEE (reference sequence). The CDR3 runs 17 residues. With V trimmed by 3 bases and J by 4 bases, 10 bases remained unmatched. The CDR3 sequence is CASSSRLAGLGADTQYF. The CDR3, as DNA: TGTGCCAGCAGCTCCAGACTAGCGGGGTTAGGGGCAGATACGCAGTATTTT.

The rearrangement links TRBV5-1 to TRBJ2-1; the D gene is possibly TRBD2 (5 bases). Per the germline V gene, CDR1 is SGHRS and CDR2 is YFSETQ. The ends were cut back, 4 bases at V and 6 bases at J, with 11 bases in the middle. The CDR3 extends over 13 amino acids. CDR3 sequence (DNA): TGCGCCAGCAGCCCCGGACTCGCCAATGAGCAGTTCTTC. Translation: CASSPGLANEQFF.

J is TRBJ1-2 and V is TRBV28; the D gene is possibly TRBD1 (6 bases). CDR1 MDHEN and CDR2 SYDVKM come from the germline V gene. The V end lost 1 base, the J end lost 6 bases, and 6 bases lay between the germline ends. The CDR3 totals 12 residues. CDR3 coding DNA: TGTGCCAGCAGTTTATCAGGGGATGGCTACACCTTC. Translating gives CASSLSGDGYTF.

This sequence joins TRBV18 and TRBJ2-7, with TRBD1 identical over 10 bases. Germline trimming cut 3 bases from V and 5 bases from J; bases unmatched to any gene: 4. Germline CDR1 is KGHSH and CDR2 is LQKENI. This CDR3 comprises 14 residues. The CDR3 region is CASSPWTGGHEQYF. For the CDR3, the DNA is TGTGCCAGCTCACCTTGGACAGGGGGTCACGAGCAGTACTTC.

V usage is TRBV19 and J usage is TRBJ2-7, with 9 positions matching TRBD1. V trimming: 3 bases; J trimming: 2 bases; junction bases outside the gene matches: 11. The germline CDR1 and CDR2 sequences are LNHDA and SQIVND (reference sequence). The CDR3 is 17 amino acids. CDR3 amino acids: CASSMANRDRAAYEQYF. The CDR3 DNA follows: TGTGCCAGTAGTATGGCGAACCGGGACAGGGCCGCCTACGAGCAGTACTTC.

This sequence joins TRBV6-2 or TRBV6-3 and TRBJ2-3; D gene uncertain. The CDR3 covers 18 residues. In germline, CDR1 is MNHEY, CDR2 SVGEGT. Trimming removed 0 bases from V and 3 bases from J, with 19 bases in between. CDR3: CASSYSMDFRIGTDTQYF. The CDR3 region has the DNA TGTGCCAGCAGTTACTCAATGGATTTCAGAATCGGGACAGATACGCAGTATTTT.

The DNA for the CDR3 is TGCGCCAGCAGCCAAGAGAGGGTAGGAGGTGGGCGTCTAGCTTTCGGGACAGATACGCAGTATTTT. It specifies CASSQERVGGGRLAFGTDTQYF. The chain couples TRBV4-3 to TRBJ2-3; tentative D call: TRBD2 (5 bases). V lost 0 bases and J lost 3, with 31 bases in between. The CDR3 spans 22 residues. Germline CDR1 LGHNA, CDR2 YSLEER.

CDR3 sequence reads: CASSRQGQGDSPLHF. The CDR3 DNA follows: TGTGCCAGCAGCCGCCAGGGACAGGGCGATTCACCCCTCCACTTT. V is TRBV16 and J is TRBJ1-6, with 9 bases identical to TRBD1. This CDR3 spans 15 amino acids. Germline V gene sequence: CDR1 KGHSY, CDR2 FQNENV. V trimming: 4 bases; J trimming: 8 bases; junction bases outside the gene matches: 6.

The chain uses TRBV5-1 and TRBJ2-5; TRBD2 agrees at 13 bases. Germline V CDR1 and CDR2: SGHRS, YFSETQ. The V segment lost 2 bases and the J segment 2 bases; nucleotides outside the gene matches: 9. The CDR3 covers 18 residues. The CDR3 region is CASSLLAGGPPLQETQYF. The CDR3 coding sequence is TGCGCCAGCAGCTTACTAGCGGGAGGGCCCCCACTACAAGAGACCCAGTACTTC.

The chain combines TRBV18 with TRBJ2-3; D uncertain. CDR3 length: 13 amino acids. Germline V gene data show CDR1 as KGHSH and CDR2 as LQKENI. V dropped 8 bases and J dropped 1 base, with 10 bases sitting between them. The chain's CDR3 is CASLDWGTDTQYF. CDR3 DNA sequence: TGTGCCAGCCTAGACTGGGGCACAGATACGCAGTATTTT.

The sample holds one count of this clone. CDR3 amino acids: CASSQQGNTEAFF. CDR3 in DNA: TGCGCCAGCAGCCAACAGGGGAACACTGAAGCTTTCTTT. The chain combines TRBV10-1 with TRBJ1-1; a weak D match, TRBD1 (6 bases). The germline CDR1 and CDR2 sequences are WNHNN and SYGVQD (reference sequence). V lost 6 bases to trimming and J lost 1 base, with 9 bases between them. CDR3 length equals 13 residues.

A word on this clone: Other DNA sequences in the sample encode the same CDR3. V and J are TRBV6-6 and TRBJ2-7; 7 nucleotides match TRBD1. The V segment lost 0 bases and the J segment 3 bases; nucleotides outside the gene matches: 2. The germline V gene encodes CDR1 MNHNY and CDR2 SVGAGI (reference sequence). The CDR3 totals 14 residues. The CDR3 sequence is CASSYSAGGYEQYF. Written as DNA, the CDR3 is TGTGCCAGCAGTTACTCTGCAGGGGGCTACGAGCAGTACTTC.

The genes are TRBV24-1 and TRBJ2-3; tentative D call: TRBD2 (7 bases). V dropped 5 bases and J dropped 3 bases, with 20 bases sitting between them. The CDR3 is made up of 17 amino acids. Looked up from germline, CDR1 is KGHDR and CDR2 is SFDVKD. CDR3 nucleotide sequence: TGTGCCACCAGTGCCTGGGGGGGACAAGGAGTTACAGATACGCAGTATTTT. Protein: CATSAWGGQGVTDTQYF.

The rearrangement links TRBV7-9 to TRBJ2-1; 13 bases are shared with TRBD2. This CDR3 is 17 amino acids long. The V gene end was trimmed by 7 bases and the J gene end by 8 bases; junction bases not matched to a gene: 14. Germline-derived CDR1 and CDR2 are SEHNR and FQNEAQ (reference sequence). CDR3 sequence reads: CASTPPLAGGEGDEQFF. The CDR3 nucleotides read TGTGCCAGCACCCCACCACTAGCGGGAGGGGAGGGGGATGAGCAGTTCTTC.

The chain joins TRBV11-3 to TRBJ2-7; 9 bases are shared with TRBD1. Germline values: CDR1 SGHNT, CDR2 YENEEA. This CDR3 contains 14 residues. The V segment lost 3 bases and the J segment 4 bases; nucleotides outside the gene matches: 4. CDR3 amino acids: CASSFGDRDYEQYF. CDR3 coding DNA: TGTGCCAGCAGCTTCGGGGACAGGGATTACGAGCAGTACTTC.